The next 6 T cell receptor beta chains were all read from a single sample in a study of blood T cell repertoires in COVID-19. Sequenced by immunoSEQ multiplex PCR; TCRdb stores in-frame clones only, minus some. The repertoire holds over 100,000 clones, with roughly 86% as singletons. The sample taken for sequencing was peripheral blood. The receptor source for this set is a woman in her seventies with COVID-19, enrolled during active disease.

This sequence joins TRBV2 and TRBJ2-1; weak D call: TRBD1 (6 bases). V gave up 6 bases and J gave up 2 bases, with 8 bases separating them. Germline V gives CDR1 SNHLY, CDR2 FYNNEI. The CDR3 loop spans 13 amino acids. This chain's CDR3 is CASSRGTYNEQFF. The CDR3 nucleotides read TGTGCCAGCAGCAGGGGTACCTACAATGAGCAGTTCTTC.

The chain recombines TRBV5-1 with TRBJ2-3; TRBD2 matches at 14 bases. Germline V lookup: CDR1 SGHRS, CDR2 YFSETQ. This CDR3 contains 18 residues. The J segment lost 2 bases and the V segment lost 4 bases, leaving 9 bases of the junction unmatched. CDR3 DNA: TGCGCCAGCAGCACCCGACTAGCGGGGGGGCGTGACACAGATACGCAGTATTTT. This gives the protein CASSTRLAGGRDTDTQYF.

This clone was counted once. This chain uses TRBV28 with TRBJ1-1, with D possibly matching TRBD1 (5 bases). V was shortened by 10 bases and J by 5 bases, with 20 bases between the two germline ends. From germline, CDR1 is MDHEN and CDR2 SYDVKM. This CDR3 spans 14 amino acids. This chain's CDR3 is CATLTGTPRTEAFF. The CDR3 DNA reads TGTGCCACTTTGACCGGGACTCCGAGGACTGAAGCTTTCTTT.

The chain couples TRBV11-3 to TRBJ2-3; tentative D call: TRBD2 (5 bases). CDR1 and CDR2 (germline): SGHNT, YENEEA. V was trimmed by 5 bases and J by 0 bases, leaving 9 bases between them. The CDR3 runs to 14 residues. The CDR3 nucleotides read TGTGCCAGCAGCCCGGGGTTAAGCACAGATACGCAGTATTTT. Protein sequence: CASSPGLSTDTQYF.

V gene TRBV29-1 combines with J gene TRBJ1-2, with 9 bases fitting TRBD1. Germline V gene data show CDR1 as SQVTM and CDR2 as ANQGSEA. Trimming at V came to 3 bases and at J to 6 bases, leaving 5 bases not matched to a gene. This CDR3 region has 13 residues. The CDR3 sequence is CSVEGRDRDGYTF. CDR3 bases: TGCAGCGTTGAGGGGCGGGACAGGGATGGCTACACCTTC.

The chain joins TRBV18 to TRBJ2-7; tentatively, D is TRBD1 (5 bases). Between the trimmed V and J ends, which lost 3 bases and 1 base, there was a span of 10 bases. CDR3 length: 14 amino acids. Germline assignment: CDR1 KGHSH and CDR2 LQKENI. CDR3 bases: TGTGCCAGCTCACCTACGACAGAATCCTACGAGCAGTACTTC. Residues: CASSPTTESYEQYF.